The 8 T cell receptor beta chains presented below share a single source sample, sequenced in a study of naive and memory T cell subsets. An equimolar mix of two oligonucleotides served as the beta constant-region primer for TRBC1 and TRBC2. MiXCR, run by TCRdb on the UMI-ligation and nested PCR reads, gives a single entry per CDR3 protein. The data contain roughly 140,000 distinct CDR3 sequences, about 17% of them singletons. Sample: naive CD4+ T cells from blood. Receptors originate from a human donor in good health.

This clonotype was picked up a small number of times. The chain recombines TRBV12-3 or TRBV12-4 with TRBJ1-4, with D unresolved. The CDR3 has 13 residues. With 5 bases removed from V and 7 bases from J, the gap between germline ends came to 11 bases. CDR3 amino acids: CASSPDAAEKLFF. CDR3 nucleotides: TGTGCCAGCAGTCCCGACGCGGCTGAAAAACTGTTTTTT.

As DNA, the CDR3 is TGCAGTGCTAGGTCCGTCGGACAGGCAAGAGACTATGGCTACACCTTC. It specifies CSARSVGQARDYGYTF. The chain combines TRBV20-1 with TRBJ1-2; 7 bases are a match to TRBD1. The CDR3 is 16 residues long. V trimming: 3 bases; J trimming: 3 bases; junction bases outside the gene matches: 13. CDR1 is DFQATT and CDR2 is SNEGSKA in the germline V gene (reference sequence).

There are many counts of this clonotype. The CDR3 reads CASSRQAGPTDEQFF. In DNA, the CDR3 is TGTGCCAGCAGCCGACAGGCGGGCCCGACAGATGAGCAGTTCTTC. This rearrangement joins TRBV7-9 to TRBJ2-1; tentative D call: TRBD1 (6 bases). CDR1 and CDR2 from the germline V gene are SEHNR and FQNEAQ (reference sequence). The CDR3 has 15 amino acids. V was clipped by 5 bases and J by 8 bases, with 19 bases between them.

The chain carries TRBV7-8 and TRBJ1-2, with 8 bases fitting TRBD1. Trimming removed 5 bases from V and 8 bases from J; junction bases left unmatched: 4. The CDR3 spans 12 residues. Germline V gives CDR1 SGHVS, CDR2 FQNEAQ. CDR3: CASSMTGVGYTF. For the CDR3, the DNA is TGTGCCAGCAGCATGACAGGGGTCGGCTACACCTTC.

The J gene is TRBJ1-2, the V gene TRBV25-1, with TRBD1 as a possible D gene (5 bases). Per the germline V gene, CDR1 is MGHDK and CDR2 is SYGVNS. The CDR3 consists of 13 residues. The ends were cut back, 4 bases at V and 4 bases at J, with 10 bases in the middle. The CDR3 is CASSGRDPYGYTF. CDR3 DNA sequence: TGTGCCAGCAGTGGCAGGGACCCCTATGGCTACACCTTC.

The V gene is TRBV20-1, the J gene TRBJ2-7; TRBD2 agrees at 8 bases. This CDR3 has 13 amino acids. The V gene's germline CDR1 is DFQATT and CDR2 SNEGSKA (reference sequence). The ends lost 5 bases at V and 5 bases at J; junction bases unmatched: 8. The CDR3 sequence is CSAALAGLDEQYF. The CDR3 region has the DNA TGCAGTGCTGCCCTAGCGGGCCTAGACGAGCAGTACTTC.

This clonotype was counted between two and nine times. The chain joins TRBV20-1 to TRBJ2-7; the D is unclear. In germline, CDR1 is DFQATT, CDR2 SNEGSKA (reference sequence). The CDR3 loop spans 14 amino acids. V lost 6 bases and J lost 0, with 15 bases in between. The CDR3 sequence: CSAPFYPSSYEQYF. CDR3 DNA: TGCAGTGCACCTTTTTACCCAAGCTCCTACGAGCAGTACTTC.

This clonotype was counted between two and nine times. The rearrangement uses TRBV6-5 and TRBJ2-3; 15 bases fit TRBD2. With 5 bases clipped from V and 2 bases from J, the junction kept 17 bases outside the gene matches. CDR1 and CDR2 from the germline V gene are MNHEY and SVGAGI. This CDR3 comprises 21 residues. CDR3 in amino acids: CASSLRQGLAGGIGTTDTQYF. CDR3 in DNA: TGTGCCAGCAGTCTACGACAGGGACTAGCGGGAGGTATAGGAACCACAGATACGCAGTATTTT.